Below are 3 T cell receptor beta chains sequenced from a single sample in a study of blood T cells in healthy people across ages. A second PCR of about 7 to 11 cycles used a sample-barcoded 5' primer and a J-beta primer mix. TCRdb re-called the 5' RACE reads through MiXCR, storing one row per CDR3 protein. There are 600,000 to 1,000,000 distinct CDR3 sequences in the sample; 58% occur only once, and around 20% lies in the top ten. The sequencing sample was made of blood. These receptors were obtained from a man in his thirties or forties in good health.

This clonotype has a handful of counts. The chain uses TRBV28 and TRBJ1-1, with D maybe TRBD1 (5 bases). The germline CDR1 and CDR2 sequences are MDHEN and SYDVKM. V dropped 3 bases and J dropped 1 base, with 12 bases sitting between them. The CDR3 length is 15 residues. DNA of the CDR3: TGTGCCAGCAGTTTGGGGGGTTCGGGGAACACTGAAGCTTTCTTT. It is translated as CASSLGGSGNTEAFF. Drawing the rest from reference TRBV28 and TRBJ1-1, the complete variable domain is DVKVTQSSRYLVKRTGEKVFLECVQDMDHENMFWYRQDPGLGLRLIYFSYDVKMKEKGDIPEGYSVSREKKERFSLILESASTNQTSMYLCASSLGGSGNTEAFFGQGTRLTVV.

The V call is TRBV2, the J call TRBJ1-5, with D tentatively TRBD1 (6 bases). This CDR3 region has 13 residues. V was shortened by 4 bases and J by 7 bases, with 11 bases between the two germline ends. From germline, CDR1 is SNHLY and CDR2 FYNNEI. CDR3 DNA sequence: TGTGCCAGCAGTGTTAAGGGGGGACAGCCCCAGCATTTT. It codes for CASSVKGGQPQHF. Full variable domain (missing parts from reference TRBV2 and TRBJ1-5): EPEVTQTPSHQVTQMGQEVILRCVPISNHLYFYWYRQILGQKVEFLVSFYNNEISEKSEIFDDQFSVERPDGSNFTLKIRSTKLEDSAMYFCASSVKGGQPQHFGDGTRLSIL.

This clonotype has just one count. The chain combines TRBV19 with TRBJ2-7; 8 bases fit TRBD2. The CDR3 totals 15 residues. Germline trimming cut 3 bases from V and 2 bases from J; bases unmatched to any gene: 6. In germline, CDR1 is LNHDA, CDR2 SQIVND (reference sequence). CDR3: CASSMRLAGTYEQYF. CDR3 nucleotides: TGTGCCAGTAGTATGCGGCTAGCGGGTACCTACGAGCAGTACTTC.